This T cell receptor beta chain was retrieved from a study of human T cells and chemical hapten exposure. From the RACE reads, TCRdb called clonotypes with MiXCR, one entry per CDR3 protein. Of 65,000 to 95,000 distinct CDR3 sequences listed, about 6.6% are singletons. Specified time point: patch test 2, 6 weeks after DPC sensitization. Treatment indicated: therapeutic diphenylcyclopropenone sensitization with weekly scalp DPC. Donors were 18 to 70-year-old alopecia patients suitable for DPC. This clonotype was detected ten times or more. Its antigen is currently unknown. Whole-study results and caveats: There were significantly more large CDR3 similarity clusters among expanded TCRs than among controls.

Trimming cost V 1 base and J 2 bases, with 12 bases left between them. CDR1 is SGHAT and CDR2 is FQNNGV in the germline V gene. The CDR3 contains 17 residues. This rearrangement joins TRBV11-2 to TRBJ2-6; perhaps TRBD2 as D (6 bases). This sequence originates from a woman aged 25 to 45 with alopecia areata. Some clones in this sample may be carry-over from other donors' samples. This sample comprised whole blood, obtained in connection with sensitization to the hapten diphenylcyclopropenone (DPC). The CDR3 DNA follows: TGTGCCAGCAGCTTAGGAGTGGGGGGTACTGGGGCCAACGTCCTGACTTTC. This gives the protein CASSLGVGGTGANVLTF.